In this sample, the clone carrying this TCR beta chain turned up a few times. Antigen unknown. This sample is drawn from a study of identifying expanded T cells in peripheral blood. Findings and caveats of the study: Roughly two-week clone count variance significantly increased as total template count grew. Technical replicates showed about 1.1 changed clones; two weeks 15 to 20; four weeks 19.

Profiled with immunoSEQ multiplex PCR; TCRdb holds only in-frame clones, not every one. The sample consists of approximately 85,000 clones, about 88% of them appearing once. Healthy donors had no documented immune events, such as infections, while sampled. The CDR3 loop spans 14 amino acids. Germline CDR1 and CDR2: SGHTA and FQGNSA. The V end was cut by 2 bases, the J end by 0 bases, with 5 bases between. The TCR comes from a person aged 18-69 years in good health. Input material: blood. The V and J genes are TRBV7-2 and TRBJ2-4; D ambiguous. Here the CDR3 reads CASSLTLAKNIQYF. CDR3 in DNA: TGTGCCAGCAGCTTAACCCTAGCCAAAAACATTCAGTACTTC.